One and the same sample provided the 21 T cell receptor beta chains below, sequenced in a study of blood T cell repertoires in COVID-19. Assay used: immunoSEQ multiplex PCR; TCRdb lists only in-frame clones, some missing. The repertoire holds about 220,000 clones, with about nine tenths as singletons. The source material was PBMCs or T cells enriched from blood (not recorded which). These receptors all come from a woman in her 40s with acute COVID-19.

This clone was recorded only once. The chain has TRBV30 and TRBJ2-5; 12 nucleotides align to TRBD2. CDR1 is GTSNPN, CDR2 SVGIG, per germline (reference sequence). The ends lost 2 bases at V and 3 bases at J; junction bases unmatched: 7. The CDR3 contains 16 residues. CDR3 amino acids: CAWSKGLAGFEETQYF. CDR3 in DNA: TGTGCCTGGAGTAAAGGACTAGCGGGGTTTGAAGAGACCCAGTACTTC.

V and J are TRBV2 and TRBJ2-2; D is perhaps TRBD1 (6 bases). This CDR3 is 14 amino acids long. From germline, CDR1 is SNHLY and CDR2 FYNNEI. Trimming removed 4 bases from V and 2 bases from J, with 8 bases in between. The CDR3 spells CASSAQGNTGELFF. In DNA form, the CDR3 reads TGTGCCAGCAGTGCACAGGGAAACACCGGGGAGCTGTTTTTT.

The chain is built from TRBV2 and TRBJ1-1; D unclear. V lost 11 bases, J lost 10 bases, and 17 bases lay in between. This CDR3 contains 11 residues. CDR1 and CDR2 from the germline V gene are SNHLY and FYNNEI. In nucleotides, the CDR3 is TGTGCCGATGTATTTCGGGAAGGAGCTTTCTTT. Protein sequence: CADVFREGAFF.

This CDR3 reads CASSDGQGYSYEQYV. The CDR3 DNA reads TGTGCCAGCAGTGACGGACAGGGTTACTCCTACGAGCAGTACGTC. The chain is built from TRBV2 and TRBJ2-7, with 8 nucleotides matching TRBD1. Germline V gene sequence: CDR1 SNHLY, CDR2 FYNNEI. The CDR3 consists of 15 residues. The V and J ends lost 3 bases and 0 bases, in that order; junction bases with no gene match: 4.

The chain employs TRBV12-5 and TRBJ2-7; no clear D. V was shortened by 2 bases and J by 2 bases, with 7 bases between the two germline ends. The CDR3 length is 13 residues. Germline V CDR1 and CDR2: LGHNT, FRNRAP. CDR3 DNA: TGTGCTAGTGGTTTGCGAGAAACCTACGAGCAGTACTTC. It yields the protein CASGLRETYEQYF.

This clone was detected once. The gene calls are TRBV29-1 and TRBJ2-3; 11 bases map to TRBD2. The CDR3 is 17 residues long. The trim removed 4 bases at V and 2 bases at J, leaving 11 bases unmatched. Germline loops: CDR1 SQVTM, CDR2 ANQGSEA. The CDR3 DNA is TGCAGCGTTGTTGGGCACACGACTAGCGGGGTCACAGATACGCAGTATTTT. Translation gives CSVVGHTTSGVTDTQYF.

CDR3 amino acids: CASIIRVTDTQYF. CDR3 nucleotide sequence: TGTGCCAGCATCATCAGGGTTACAGATACGCAGTATTTT. The gene calls are TRBV2 and TRBJ2-3, with a possible D match to TRBD1 (5 bases). Trimming removed 7 bases from V and 3 bases from J, with 11 bases in between. Germline V CDR1 and CDR2: SNHLY, FYNNEI. CDR3 length: 13 amino acids.

This clone was found once. The V call is TRBV24-1, the J call TRBJ2-1; TRBD2 matches at 9 bases. V dropped 2 bases and J dropped 6; count of bases not matched to a gene: 4. The CDR3 contains 15 residues. Looked up from germline, CDR1 is KGHDR and CDR2 is SFDVKD. This CDR3 reads CATSDSASGVNEQFF. CDR3 coding DNA: TGTGCCACCAGTGATTCGGCTAGCGGGGTCAATGAGCAGTTCTTC.

This clone was seen a few times. The chain employs TRBV7-6 and TRBJ1-2; no clear D gene. The CDR3 is 14 residues long. V lost 7 bases to trimming and J lost 7 bases, with 19 bases between them. Germline V gene sequence: CDR1 SGHVS, CDR2 FNYEAQ. The CDR3 loop reads CASTLENGRGGYTF. The CDR3 DNA sequence: TGTGCCAGCACCCTTGAGAATGGCCGGGGTGGCTACACCTTC.

The table lists this clone with a few counts. This chain joins TRBV28 and TRBJ1-6, with a weak D call TRBD1 (5 bases). In germline, CDR1 is MDHEN, CDR2 SYDVKM. The CDR3 is 14 residues long. The V and J ends lost 1 base and 7 bases respectively, with 8 bases between them. The CDR3, as DNA: TGTGCCAGCAGTTTATCAGGGTTAAATTCACCCCTCCACTTT. This gives the protein CASSLSGLNSPLHF.

This clone has more than one count but fewer than ten. The J gene is TRBJ1-1, the V gene TRBV7-9, with D possibly being TRBD1 (6 bases). Trimming took off 11 bases at V and 7 bases at J, with 17 bases between the two ends. Germline V gene sequence: CDR1 SEHNR, CDR2 FQNEAQ (reference sequence). The CDR3 runs to 12 residues. In nucleotides, the CDR3 is TGTGCCGGCATAAGGGGGTCGGTTGAAGCTTTCTTT. Protein product: CAGIRGSVEAFF.

V gene TRBV5-1 combines with J gene TRBJ1-2; D is unclear. V was clipped by 4 bases and J by 4 bases, with 17 bases between them. This CDR3 spans 15 amino acids. Germline CDR1 SGHRS, CDR2 YFSETQ. CDR3 in DNA: TGCGCCAGCAGCCCCGGAGGGATCGGGTCCTATGGCTACACCTTC. Translating it yields CASSPGGIGSYGYTF. The full variable domain, rest sourced from reference TRBV5-1 and TRBJ1-2, is KAGVTQTPRYLIKTRGQQVTLSCSPISGHRSVSWYQQTPGQGLQFLFEYFSETQRNKGNFPGRFSGRQFSNSRSEMNVSTLELGDSALYLCASSPGGIGSYGYTFGSGTRLTVV.

This clone was observed once. The V gene is TRBV5-1, the J gene TRBJ1-1; D is unresolved. The CDR3 is 13 residues long. Germline CDR1 is SGHRS and CDR2 is YFSETQ. V dropped 4 bases and J dropped 1 base, with 8 bases sitting between them. As DNA, the CDR3 is TGCGCCAGCAGCCATGACTGGAACACTGAAGCTTTCTTT. Its protein is CASSHDWNTEAFF.

The V and J genes are TRBV5-6 and TRBJ1-2; a weak D match, TRBD1 (5 bases). Trimming removed 3 bases from V and 7 bases from J, with 10 bases in between. CDR3 length equals 12 residues. The V gene's germline CDR1 is SGHDT and CDR2 YYEEEE. The CDR3 DNA reads as TGTGCCAGCAGCTGGGGCACGTCTGGCTACACCTTC. It translates to CASSWGTSGYTF.

V is TRBV7-8 and J is TRBJ1-4; 7 bases fit TRBD1. This CDR3 has 20 amino acids. Losses at the gene ends were 3 bases for V and 7 bases for J; bases not matched to a gene: 23. CDR1 is SGHVS and CDR2 is FQNEAQ in the germline V gene. CDR3 coding DNA: TGTGCCAGCAGCTTCGCGGCCCGGGACAGTTACCTAAAACGGAGTGAAAAACTGTTTTTT. Translating gives CASSFAARDSYLKRSEKLFF.

This clone appeared once. CDR3 sequence: CASSPARGNTEAFF. The CDR3, as DNA: TGTGCCAGCAGCCCAGCACGGGGGAACACTGAAGCTTTCTTT. The chain has TRBV3-1 (or the pseudogene TRBV3-2) and TRBJ1-1; unclear D gene. Germline lookup yields CDR1 LGHDT and CDR2 YNNKEL (reference sequence). The V and J ends lost 4 bases and 1 base respectively, with 10 bases between them. The CDR3 contains 14 residues.

The chain recombines TRBV6-6 with TRBJ1-2; 10 nucleotides align to TRBD1. Germline V gives CDR1 MNHNY, CDR2 SVGAGI (reference sequence). V lost 8 bases and J lost 1; bases outside the gene matches: 10. The CDR3 extends over 16 amino acids. The CDR3 sequence: CASGQRTGGFNYGYTF. The CDR3 nucleotides are TGTGCCAGCGGACAAAGGACAGGGGGATTTAACTATGGCTACACCTTC.

The rearrangement links TRBV5-1 to TRBJ1-1; D is possibly TRBD1 (5 bases). V dropped 7 bases and J dropped 1 base, with 14 bases sitting between them. Germline V lookup: CDR1 SGHRS, CDR2 YFSETQ. The CDR3 covers 14 residues. The CDR3 here is CASQSGLQNTEAFF. The CDR3 DNA follows: TGCGCCAGCCAATCGGGACTTCAGAACACTGAAGCTTTCTTT.

Written as DNA, the CDR3 is TGTGCCGGTAGACAGGGGGTTTTCGAGACCCAGTACTTC. Residues: CAGRQGVFETQYF. This sequence joins TRBV2 and TRBJ2-5; 9 bases agree with TRBD1. The V gene end was trimmed by 11 bases and the J gene end by 5 bases; junction bases not matched to a gene: 9. Germline-derived CDR1 and CDR2 are SNHLY and FYNNEI. There are 13 residues in the CDR3.

J is TRBJ1-1 and V is TRBV11-1; D remains ambiguous. The CDR3 has 12 residues. Trimming took off 6 bases at V and 1 base at J, with 6 bases between the two ends. Germline V gene lookup returns CDR1 SGHAT and CDR2 FQDESV (reference sequence). CDR3 protein: CASSTRNTEAFF. The CDR3 DNA is TGTGCCAGCAGTACCAGGAACACTGAAGCTTTCTTT.

This clone was detected a few times. The chain couples TRBV19 to TRBJ1-1; D possibly corresponds to TRBD1 (6 bases). The CDR3 is made up of 17 amino acids. Germline CDR1 is LNHDA and CDR2 is SQIVND (reference sequence). With 2 bases removed from V and 2 bases from J, the gap between germline ends came to 18 bases. CDR3 nucleotides: TGTGCCAGTAGTATATCGTTCCAGGGGATGGTCAACACTGAAGCTTTCTTT. This translates into CASSISFQGMVNTEAFF.